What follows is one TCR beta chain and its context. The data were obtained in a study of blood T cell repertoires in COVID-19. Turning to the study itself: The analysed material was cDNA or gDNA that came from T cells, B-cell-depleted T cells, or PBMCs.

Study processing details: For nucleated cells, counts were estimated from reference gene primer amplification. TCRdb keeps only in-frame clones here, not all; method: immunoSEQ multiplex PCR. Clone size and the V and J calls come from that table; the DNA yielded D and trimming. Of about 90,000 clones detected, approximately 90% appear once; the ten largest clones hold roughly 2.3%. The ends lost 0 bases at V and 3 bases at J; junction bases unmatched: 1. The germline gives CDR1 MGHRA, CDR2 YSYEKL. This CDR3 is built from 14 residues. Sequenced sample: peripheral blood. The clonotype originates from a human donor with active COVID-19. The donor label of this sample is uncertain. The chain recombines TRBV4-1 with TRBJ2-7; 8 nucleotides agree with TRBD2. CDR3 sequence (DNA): TGCGCCAGCAGCCAAGAGGGACTAGTCTACGAGCAGTACTTC. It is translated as CASSQEGLVYEQYF.